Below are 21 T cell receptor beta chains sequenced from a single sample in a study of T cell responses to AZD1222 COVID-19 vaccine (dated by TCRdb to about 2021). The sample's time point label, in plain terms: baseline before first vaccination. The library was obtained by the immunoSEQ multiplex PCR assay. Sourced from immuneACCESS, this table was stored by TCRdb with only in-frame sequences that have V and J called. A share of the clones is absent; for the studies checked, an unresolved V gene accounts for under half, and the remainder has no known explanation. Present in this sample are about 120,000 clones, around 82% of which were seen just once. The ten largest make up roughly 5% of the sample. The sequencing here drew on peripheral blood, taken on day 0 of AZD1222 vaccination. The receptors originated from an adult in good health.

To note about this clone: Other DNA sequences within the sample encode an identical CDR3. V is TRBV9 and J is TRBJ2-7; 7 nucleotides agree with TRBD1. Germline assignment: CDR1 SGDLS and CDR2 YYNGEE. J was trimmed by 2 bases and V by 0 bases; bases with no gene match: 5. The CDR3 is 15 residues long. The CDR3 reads CASSVAPGQTYEQYF. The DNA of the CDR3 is TGTGCCAGCAGCGTAGCCCCGGGACAGACCTACGAGCAGTACTTC.

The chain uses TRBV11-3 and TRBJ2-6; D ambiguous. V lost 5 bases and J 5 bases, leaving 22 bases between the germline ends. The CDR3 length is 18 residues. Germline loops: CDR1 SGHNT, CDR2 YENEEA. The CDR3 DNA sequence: TGTGCCAGCAGCGGCTGTGACGCTCGACAAAGTCGGGCCAACGTCCTGACTTTC. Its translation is CASSGCDARQSRANVLTF.

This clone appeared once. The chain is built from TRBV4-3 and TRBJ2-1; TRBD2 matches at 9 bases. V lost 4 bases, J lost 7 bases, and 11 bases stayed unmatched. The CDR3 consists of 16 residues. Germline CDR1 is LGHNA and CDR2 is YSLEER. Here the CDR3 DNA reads TGCGCCAGCAGCCTCTTCTCGAGCGGGGGGATTAATGAGCAGTTCTTC. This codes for CASSLFSSGGINEQFF.

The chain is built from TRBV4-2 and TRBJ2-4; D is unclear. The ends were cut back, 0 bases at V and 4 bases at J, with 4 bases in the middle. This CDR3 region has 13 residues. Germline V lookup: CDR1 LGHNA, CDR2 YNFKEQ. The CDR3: CASSQDGKNIQYF. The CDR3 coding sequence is TGTGCCAGCAGCCAAGATGGGAAAAACATTCAGTACTTC.

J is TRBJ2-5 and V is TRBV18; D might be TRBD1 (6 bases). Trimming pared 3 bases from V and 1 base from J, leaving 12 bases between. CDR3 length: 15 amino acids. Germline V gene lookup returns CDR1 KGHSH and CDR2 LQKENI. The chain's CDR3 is CASSPTGWGQETQYF. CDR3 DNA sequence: TGTGCCAGCTCACCTACAGGGTGGGGCCAAGAGACCCAGTACTTC. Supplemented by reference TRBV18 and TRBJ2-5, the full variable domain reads NAGVMQNPRHLVRRRGQEARLRCSPMKGHSHVYWYRQLPEEGLKFMVYLQKENIIDESGMPKERFSAEFPKEGPSILRIQQVVRGDSAAYFCASSPTGWGQETQYFGPGTRLLVL.

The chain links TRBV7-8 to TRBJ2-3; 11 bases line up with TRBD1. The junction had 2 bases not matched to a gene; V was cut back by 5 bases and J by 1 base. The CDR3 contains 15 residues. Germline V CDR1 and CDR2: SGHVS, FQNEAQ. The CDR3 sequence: CASSQDRGRTDTQYF. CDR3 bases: TGTGCCAGCAGCCAGGACAGGGGGCGCACAGATACGCAGTATTTT.

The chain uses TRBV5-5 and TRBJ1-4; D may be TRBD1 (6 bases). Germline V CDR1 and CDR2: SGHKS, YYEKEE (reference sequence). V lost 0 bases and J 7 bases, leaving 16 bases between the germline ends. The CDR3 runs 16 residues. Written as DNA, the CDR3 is TGTGCCAGCAGCTTGGTGGGCCGGGGGCTGGCTGAAAAACTGTTTTTT. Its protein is CASSLVGRGLAEKLFF.

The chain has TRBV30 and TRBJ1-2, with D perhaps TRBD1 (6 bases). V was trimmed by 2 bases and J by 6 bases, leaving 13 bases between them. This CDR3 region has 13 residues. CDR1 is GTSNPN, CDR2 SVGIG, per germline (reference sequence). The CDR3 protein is CAWSTPRGNGYTF. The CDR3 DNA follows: TGTGCCTGGAGTACCCCTAGGGGGAATGGCTACACCTTC.

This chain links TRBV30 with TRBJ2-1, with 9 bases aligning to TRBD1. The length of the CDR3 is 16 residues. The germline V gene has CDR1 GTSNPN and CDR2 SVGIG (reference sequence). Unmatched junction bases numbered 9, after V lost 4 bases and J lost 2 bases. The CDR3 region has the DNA TGTGCCTGGACCCCTATCCGGACAGGGGCCTACAATGAGCAGTTCTTC. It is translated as CAWTPIRTGAYNEQFF.

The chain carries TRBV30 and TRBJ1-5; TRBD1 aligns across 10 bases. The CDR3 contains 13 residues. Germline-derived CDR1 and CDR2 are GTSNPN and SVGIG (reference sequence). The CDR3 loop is CARDRGGNQPQHF. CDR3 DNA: TGTGCTCGGGACAGGGGAGGCAATCAGCCCCAGCATTTT.

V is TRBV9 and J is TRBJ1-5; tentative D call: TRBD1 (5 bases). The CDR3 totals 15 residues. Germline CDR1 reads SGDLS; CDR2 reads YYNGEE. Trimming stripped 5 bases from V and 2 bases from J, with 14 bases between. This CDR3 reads CASSRGRDGNQPQHF. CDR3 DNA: TGTGCCAGCAGTCGGGGAAGGGACGGCAATCAGCCCCAGCATTTT.

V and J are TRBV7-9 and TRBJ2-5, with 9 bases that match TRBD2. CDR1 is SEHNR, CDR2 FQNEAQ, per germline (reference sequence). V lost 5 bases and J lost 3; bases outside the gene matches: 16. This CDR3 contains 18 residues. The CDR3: CASSLGLANSPPKETQYF. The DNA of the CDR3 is TGTGCCAGCAGCCTCGGACTAGCGAACTCCCCACCGAAAGAGACCCAGTACTTC. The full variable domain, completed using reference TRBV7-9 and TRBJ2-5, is DTGVSQNPRHKITKRGQNVTFRCDPISEHNRLYWYRQTLGQGPEFLTYFQNEAQLEKSRLLSDRFSAERPKGSFSTLEIQRTEQGDSAMYLCASSLGLANSPPKETQYFGPGTRLLVL.

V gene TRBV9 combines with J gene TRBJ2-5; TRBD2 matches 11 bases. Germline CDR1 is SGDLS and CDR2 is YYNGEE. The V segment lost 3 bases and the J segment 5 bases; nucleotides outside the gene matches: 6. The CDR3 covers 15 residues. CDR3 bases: TGTGCCAGCAGCGAAACTAGCGGGGGAAGGGAGACCCAGTACTTC. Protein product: CASSETSGGRETQYF.

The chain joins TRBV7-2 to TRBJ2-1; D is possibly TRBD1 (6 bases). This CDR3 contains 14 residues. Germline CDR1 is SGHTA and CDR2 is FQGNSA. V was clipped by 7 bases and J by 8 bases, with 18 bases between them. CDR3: CASKPGHSTDEQFF. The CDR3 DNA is TGTGCCAGCAAGCCGGGACATAGCACAGATGAGCAGTTCTTC.

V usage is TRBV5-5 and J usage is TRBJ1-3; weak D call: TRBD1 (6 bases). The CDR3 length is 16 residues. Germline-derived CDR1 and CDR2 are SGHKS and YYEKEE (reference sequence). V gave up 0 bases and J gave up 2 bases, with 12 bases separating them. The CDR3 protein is CASSLAGTGTGNTIYF. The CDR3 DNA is TGTGCCAGCAGCTTGGCGGGAACAGGGACTGGAAACACCATATATTTT.

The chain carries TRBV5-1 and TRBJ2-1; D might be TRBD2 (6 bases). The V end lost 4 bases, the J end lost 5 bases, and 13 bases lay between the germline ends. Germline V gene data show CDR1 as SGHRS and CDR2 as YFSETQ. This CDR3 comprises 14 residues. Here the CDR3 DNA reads TGCGCCAGCAGCGTGGGTAGCGGCAACAATGAGCAGTTCTTC. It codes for CASSVGSGNNEQFF.

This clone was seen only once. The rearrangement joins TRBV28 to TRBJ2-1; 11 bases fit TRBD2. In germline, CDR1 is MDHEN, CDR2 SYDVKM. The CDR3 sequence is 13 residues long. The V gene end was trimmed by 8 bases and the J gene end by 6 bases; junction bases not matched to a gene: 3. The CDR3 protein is CASQLAGVNEQFF. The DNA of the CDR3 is TGTGCCAGCCAACTAGCGGGAGTCAATGAGCAGTTCTTC.

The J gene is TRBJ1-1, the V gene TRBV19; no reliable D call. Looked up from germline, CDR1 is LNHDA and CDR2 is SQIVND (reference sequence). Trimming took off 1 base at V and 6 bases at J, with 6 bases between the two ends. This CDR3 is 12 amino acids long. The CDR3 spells CASSIGGSEAFF. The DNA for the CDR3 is TGTGCCAGTAGTATAGGTGGCTCTGAAGCTTTCTTT.

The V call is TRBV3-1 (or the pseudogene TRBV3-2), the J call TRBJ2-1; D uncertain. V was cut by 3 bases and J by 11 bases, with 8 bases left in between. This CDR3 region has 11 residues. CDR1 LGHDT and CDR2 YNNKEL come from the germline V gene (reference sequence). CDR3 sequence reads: CASSQPLKQFF. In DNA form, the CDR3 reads TGTGCCAGCAGCCAGCCCCTAAAGCAGTTCTTC.

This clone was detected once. In DNA, the CDR3 is TGTGCCAGCAGCTTGATCGGGACAGTTCACGAGCAGTACTTC. Its translation is CASSLIGTVHEQYF. This chain connects TRBV5-6 to TRBJ2-7; 7 nucleotides line up with TRBD1. J was trimmed by 5 bases and V by 1 base; bases with no gene match: 6. Germline V gene lookup returns CDR1 SGHDT and CDR2 YYEEEE. The CDR3 covers 14 residues.

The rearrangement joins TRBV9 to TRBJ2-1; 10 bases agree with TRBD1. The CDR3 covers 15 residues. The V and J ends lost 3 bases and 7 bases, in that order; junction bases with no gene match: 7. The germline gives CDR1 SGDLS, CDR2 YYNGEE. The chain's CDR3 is CASSDRDRGGNEQFF. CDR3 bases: TGTGCCAGCAGCGACCGGGACAGGGGAGGAAATGAGCAGTTCTTC.